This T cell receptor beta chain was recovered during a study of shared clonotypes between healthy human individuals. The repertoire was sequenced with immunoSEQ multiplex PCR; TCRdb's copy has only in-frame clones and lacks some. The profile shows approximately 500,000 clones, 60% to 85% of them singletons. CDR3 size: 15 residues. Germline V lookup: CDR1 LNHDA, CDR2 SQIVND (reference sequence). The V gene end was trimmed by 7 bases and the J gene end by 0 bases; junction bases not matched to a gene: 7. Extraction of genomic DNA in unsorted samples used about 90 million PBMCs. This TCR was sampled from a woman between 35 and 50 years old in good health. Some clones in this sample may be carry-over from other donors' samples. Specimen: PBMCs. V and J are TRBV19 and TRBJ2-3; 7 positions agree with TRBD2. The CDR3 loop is CASNNGGGSTDTQYF. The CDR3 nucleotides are TGTGCCAGTAACAACGGCGGGGGAAGCACAGATACGCAGTATTTT.